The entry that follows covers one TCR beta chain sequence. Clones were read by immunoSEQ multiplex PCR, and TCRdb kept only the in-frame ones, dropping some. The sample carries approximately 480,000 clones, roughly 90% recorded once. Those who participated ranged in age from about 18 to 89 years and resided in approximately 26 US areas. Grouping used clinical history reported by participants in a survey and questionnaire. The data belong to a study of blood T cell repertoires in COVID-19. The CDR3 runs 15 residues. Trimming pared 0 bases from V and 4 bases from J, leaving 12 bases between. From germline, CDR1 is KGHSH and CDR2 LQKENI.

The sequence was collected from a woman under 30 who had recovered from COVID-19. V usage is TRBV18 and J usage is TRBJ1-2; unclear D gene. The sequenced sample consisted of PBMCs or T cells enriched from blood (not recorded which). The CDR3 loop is CASSPPRGSPYGYTF. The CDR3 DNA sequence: TGTGCCAGCTCACCACCGAGAGGCTCTCCCTATGGCTACACCTTC.